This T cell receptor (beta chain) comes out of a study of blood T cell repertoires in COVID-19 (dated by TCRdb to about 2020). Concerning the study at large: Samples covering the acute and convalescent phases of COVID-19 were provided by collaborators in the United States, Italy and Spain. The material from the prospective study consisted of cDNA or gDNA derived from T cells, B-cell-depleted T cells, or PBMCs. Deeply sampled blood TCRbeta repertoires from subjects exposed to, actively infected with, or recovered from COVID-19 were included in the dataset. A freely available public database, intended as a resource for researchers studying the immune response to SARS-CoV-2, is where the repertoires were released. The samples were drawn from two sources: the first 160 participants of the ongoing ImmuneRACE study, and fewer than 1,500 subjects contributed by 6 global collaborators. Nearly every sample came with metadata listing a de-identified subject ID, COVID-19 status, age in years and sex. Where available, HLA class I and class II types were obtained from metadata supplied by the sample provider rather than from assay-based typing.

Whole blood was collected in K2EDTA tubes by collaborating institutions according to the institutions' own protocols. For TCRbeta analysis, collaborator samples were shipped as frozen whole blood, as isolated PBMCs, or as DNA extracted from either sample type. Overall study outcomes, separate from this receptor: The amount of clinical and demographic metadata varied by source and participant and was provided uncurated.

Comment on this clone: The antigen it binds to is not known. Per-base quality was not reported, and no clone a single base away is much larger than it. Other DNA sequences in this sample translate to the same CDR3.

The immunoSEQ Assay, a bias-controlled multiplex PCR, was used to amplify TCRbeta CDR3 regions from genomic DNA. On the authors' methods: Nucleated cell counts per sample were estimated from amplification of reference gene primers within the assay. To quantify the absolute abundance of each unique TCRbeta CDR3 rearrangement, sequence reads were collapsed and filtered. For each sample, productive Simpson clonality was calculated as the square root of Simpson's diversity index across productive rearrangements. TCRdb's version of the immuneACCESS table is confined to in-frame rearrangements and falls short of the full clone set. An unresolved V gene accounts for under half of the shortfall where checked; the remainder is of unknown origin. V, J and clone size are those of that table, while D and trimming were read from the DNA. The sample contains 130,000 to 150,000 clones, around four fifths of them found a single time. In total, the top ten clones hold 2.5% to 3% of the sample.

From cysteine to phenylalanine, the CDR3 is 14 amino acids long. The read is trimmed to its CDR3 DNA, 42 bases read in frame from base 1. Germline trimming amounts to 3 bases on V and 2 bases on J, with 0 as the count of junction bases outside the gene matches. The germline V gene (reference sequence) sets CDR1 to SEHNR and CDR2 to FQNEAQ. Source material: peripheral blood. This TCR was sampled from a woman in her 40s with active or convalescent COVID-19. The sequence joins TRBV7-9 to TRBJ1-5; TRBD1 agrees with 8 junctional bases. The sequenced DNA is TGTGCCAGCAGCTTGACAGGGGGCAATCAGCCCCAGCATTTT. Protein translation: CASSLTGGNQPQHF.